This TCR beta chain is drawn from a study of cytomegalovirus exposure and HLA in healthy donors. For the study at large: A subsequent analysis stated that the 120 or so validation repertoires were run on the same platform as the approximately 610 first-cohort repertoires. Overall study results and limits: Cytomegalovirus association was assigned to 150 to 200 TCR beta chains. Confirmation was obtained in vitro that a few CMV-associated chains are specific for CMV antigens.

About this clone: As yet, its antigen is unknown.

Libraries were prepared by immunoSEQ multiplex PCR; TCRdb keeps only in-frame clonotypes and omits some of them. The table includes approximately 88,000 clones, 95% to 97% detected once. Germline CDR1 is SGHTA and CDR2 is FQGNSA. V was trimmed by 2 bases and J by 0 bases, leaving 12 bases between them. CDR3 length: 16 amino acids. The TCR was taken from a young woman in good health and CMV-seronegative. The chain carries TRBV7-2 and TRBJ2-3, with a tentative D call TRBD1 (5 bases). The sample was PBMCs. The CDR3 DNA is TGTGCCAGCAGCTTACACAGGCGTCCAAGCACAGATACGCAGTATTTT. As protein: CASSLHRRPSTDTQYF.